This T cell receptor (beta chain) is from a study of blood T cell repertoires in COVID-19. The assay was immunoSEQ multiplex PCR, and TCRdb's table has in-frame clones only and misses some. The profile shows nearly 250,000 clones, 70% to 85% of them singletons. The CDR3 length is 15 residues. Germline V gene data show CDR1 as SGHRS and CDR2 as YFSETQ. V was trimmed by 5 bases and J by 0 bases, leaving 14 bases between them. The sample consisted of peripheral blood. The chain is built from TRBV5-1 and TRBJ1-1, with D maybe TRBD1 (6 bases). The sequence came from a woman of 80 years or more with acute or convalescent COVID-19. This CDR3 is CASRTGTTMNTEAFF. In DNA, the CDR3 is TGCGCCAGCAGAACCGGGACAACGATGAACACTGAAGCTTTCTTT.